One and the same sample provided the 27 T cell receptor beta chains below, sequenced in a study of T cells expressing NK-cell markers. TCRdb re-called the 5' RACE reads, yielding one record per CDR3 amino acid sequence without DNA. The specimen's table records over 200,000 distinct CDR3 sequences. The sample was blood T cells: a sorted CD56 or NKG2C T cell subset, CD4+ or CD8+ T cells, or bulk PBMC T cells (not recorded which). The origin of the receptors is a man aged 18 to 29 in good health.

V gene TRBV28 combines with J gene TRBJ2-1; TCRdb selects TRBD1, and the lack of DNA leaves this call unchecked. The length of the CDR3 is 13 residues. Germline values: CDR1 MDHEN, CDR2 SYDVKM. Here the CDR3 reads CASRDPGGNEQFF.

The rearrangement uses TRBV29-1 and TRBJ2-1; TCRdb's D gene call, TRBD1, goes unchecked for lack of DNA. CDR1 is SQVTM, CDR2 ANQGSEA, per germline. There are 14 residues in the CDR3. The CDR3 loop reads CSVKRDRDYNEQFF.

The chain is built from TRBV3-1 and TRBJ2-5; TCRdb indicates TRBD2, and absent DNA this call remains unverified. The CDR3 contains 15 residues. CDR1 and CDR2 (germline): LGHDT, YNNKEL (reference sequence). The CDR3 spells CASSRTSGGIGTQYF.

The V gene is TRBV20-1, the J gene TRBJ1-6; TCRdb's D call of TRBD1 is untestable without DNA. Germline V CDR1 and CDR2: DFQATT, SNEGSKA (reference sequence). CDR3 length equals 13 residues. CDR3 sequence: CSARVGRGEPLHF.

The gene calls are TRBV3-1 and TRBJ2-1; TCRdb designates TRBD2, a call that cannot be tested without DNA. Per the germline V gene, CDR1 is LGHDT and CDR2 is YNNKEL (reference sequence). The CDR3 length is 18 residues. CDR3: CASSQVGRGLAGYNEQFF.

The chain employs TRBV12-3 or TRBV12-4 and TRBJ2-5. The CDR3 sequence is 11 residues long. CDR3 protein: CASSGLGTQYF.

The chain carries TRBV11-2 and TRBJ2-5. The V gene's germline CDR1 is SGHAT and CDR2 FQNNGV. The CDR3 spans 16 residues. CDR3 region: CASSLVFGQSQETQYF.

The chain combines TRBV6-5 with TRBJ2-2; TCRdb lists TRBD1, though no DNA is available to test this call. The CDR3 length is 15 residues. Germline assignment: CDR1 MNHEY and CDR2 SVGAGI. The CDR3 spells CASSYRGRNTGELFF.

V and J are TRBV4-3 and TRBJ2-2. The CDR3 loop spans 15 amino acids. CDR1 and CDR2 (germline): LGHNA, YSLEER. The CDR3 protein is CASSQVTVGTGELFF.

V gene TRBV12-3 or TRBV12-4 combines with J gene TRBJ1-2. The CDR3 runs to 14 residues. CDR3 residues: CASSLRHLNYGYTF.

This chain links TRBV6-2 or TRBV6-3 with TRBJ2-1; there is no DNA to check the TCRdb D call of TRBD1. This CDR3 spans 16 amino acids. Looked up from germline, CDR1 is MNHEY and CDR2 is SVGEGT. The CDR3 loop is CASRPTGRGTYNEQFF.

This chain connects TRBV12-3 or TRBV12-4 to TRBJ2-6; with no DNA, the TCRdb D assignment of TRBD1 cannot be verified. The CDR3 length is 17 residues. The CDR3 loop reads CASTYSGHLSGANVLTF.

This rearrangement joins TRBV5-4 to TRBJ2-7; checking the TCRdb D call of TRBD1 is not possible without DNA. CDR1 SGHNT and CDR2 YYREEE come from the germline V gene (reference sequence). The length of the CDR3 is 18 residues. The CDR3 protein is CASSLDASGVPSSYEQYF. The whole variable domain, remainder taken from reference TRBV5-4 and TRBJ2-7, is ETGVTQSPTHLIKTRGQQVTLRCSSQSGHNTVSWYQQALGQGPQFIFQYYREEENGRGNFPPRFSGLQFPNYSSELNVNALELDDSALYLCASSLDASGVPSSYEQYFGPGTRLTVT.

The chain has TRBV4-3 and TRBJ2-3. This CDR3 is 16 amino acids long. The V gene's germline CDR1 is LGHNA and CDR2 YSLEER. CDR3 in amino acids: CASSQDSPGNGDTQYF.

This chain links TRBV18 with TRBJ2-7. The CDR3 extends over 12 amino acids. CDR1 KGHSH and CDR2 LQKENI come from the germline V gene. This CDR3 reads CASSIVSREQYF.

The chain links TRBV20-1 to TRBJ2-2; TCRdb gives TRBD1 as the D gene, but with no DNA this cannot be confirmed. The CDR3 totals 14 residues. CDR1 and CDR2 (germline): DFQATT, SNEGSKA (reference sequence). This CDR3 reads CSAWTGGTTGELFF.

The chain is built from TRBV2 and TRBJ2-1; as DNA is missing, the TRBD2 call by TCRdb cannot be tested. Germline-derived CDR1 and CDR2 are SNHLY and FYNNEI. The CDR3 sequence is 17 residues long. CDR3 region: CASSTTSGRARDNEQFF.

This rearrangement joins TRBV18 to TRBJ1-2; the D call of TRBD1 rests on TCRdb alone, since no DNA is present to check it. The CDR3 runs to 15 residues. Germline-derived CDR1 and CDR2 are KGHSH and LQKENI. The CDR3 is CASSRPGRAQRGYTF. Together with reference TRBV18 and TRBJ1-2, the CDR3 gives the full variable domain: NAGVMQNPRHLVRRRGQEARLRCSPMKGHSHVYWYRQLPEEGLKFMVYLQKENIIDESGMPKERFSAEFPKEGPSILRIQQVVRGDSAAYFCASSRPGRAQRGYTFGSGTRLTVV.

The J gene is TRBJ2-7, the V gene TRBV12-3 or TRBV12-4; TCRdb picks TRBD2, but there is no DNA to check that call. This CDR3 region has 15 residues. The CDR3 sequence: CASSFPGLSTYEQYF.

This chain uses TRBV29-1 with TRBJ2-5; there is no DNA to check the TCRdb D call of TRBD1. CDR1 SQVTM and CDR2 ANQGSEA come from the germline V gene. The CDR3 covers 14 residues. The CDR3 protein is CSASRGTSQETQYF.

This chain links TRBV6-5 with TRBJ1-2. The CDR3 is 15 amino acids. The germline V gene has CDR1 MNHEY and CDR2 SVGAGI. The CDR3 reads CASSYSAASNYGYTF.

The chain couples TRBV5-5 to TRBJ1-3; the D call from TCRdb, TRBD1, cannot be confirmed without DNA. The CDR3 extends over 14 amino acids. CDR1 is SGHKS and CDR2 is YYEKEE in the germline V gene (reference sequence). The CDR3 spells CASSHGTSGNTIYF.

The genes are TRBV18 and TRBJ1-5; without DNA, the TCRdb call of TRBD1 cannot be checked. CDR3 length: 15 residues. Germline-derived CDR1 and CDR2 are KGHSH and LQKENI. The chain's CDR3 is CASSPRGQGDQPQHF.

CDR3 loop: CAIRTGTNSPLHF. This chain joins TRBV10-3 and TRBJ1-6; TCRdb lists TRBD1, though no DNA is available to test this call. The CDR3 is 13 amino acids. Germline V lookup: CDR1 ENHRY, CDR2 SYGVKD.

V is TRBV10-3 and J is TRBJ2-5; TCRdb returns TRBD1, unconfirmable since there is no DNA. In germline, CDR1 is ENHRY, CDR2 SYGVKD. This CDR3 has 14 residues. CDR3 loop: CAIRRGQGEETQYF.

CDR3 sequence reads: CASSPGLAYNEQFF. This chain uses TRBV5-6 with TRBJ2-1; the D gene TCRdb calls, TRBD2, cannot be checked with no DNA. The CDR3 extends over 14 amino acids. Germline CDR1 and CDR2: SGHDT and YYEEEE.

The gene calls are TRBV7-9 and TRBJ2-6. CDR3 length equals 16 residues. CDR1 and CDR2 (germline): SEHNR, FQNEAQ (reference sequence). CDR3: CASSLVPISGANVLTF.